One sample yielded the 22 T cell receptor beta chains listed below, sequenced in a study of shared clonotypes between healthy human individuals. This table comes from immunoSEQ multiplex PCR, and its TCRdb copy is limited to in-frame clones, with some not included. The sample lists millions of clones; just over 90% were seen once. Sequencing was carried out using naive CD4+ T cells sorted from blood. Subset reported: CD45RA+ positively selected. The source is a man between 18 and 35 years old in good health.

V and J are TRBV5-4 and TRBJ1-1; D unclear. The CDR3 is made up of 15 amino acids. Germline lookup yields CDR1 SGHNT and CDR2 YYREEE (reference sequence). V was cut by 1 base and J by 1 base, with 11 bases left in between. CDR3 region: CASSLSVGRNTEAFF. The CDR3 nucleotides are TGTGCCAGCAGCTTGTCAGTAGGTAGGAACACTGAAGCTTTCTTT.

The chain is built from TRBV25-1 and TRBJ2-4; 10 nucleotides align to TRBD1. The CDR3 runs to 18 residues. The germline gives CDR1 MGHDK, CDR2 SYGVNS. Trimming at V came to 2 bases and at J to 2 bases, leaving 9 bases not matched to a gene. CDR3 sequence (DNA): TGTGCCAGCAGTGAACGGGCTCCGGGACAGGGGTCCAAAAACATTCAGTACTTC. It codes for CASSERAPGQGSKNIQYF.

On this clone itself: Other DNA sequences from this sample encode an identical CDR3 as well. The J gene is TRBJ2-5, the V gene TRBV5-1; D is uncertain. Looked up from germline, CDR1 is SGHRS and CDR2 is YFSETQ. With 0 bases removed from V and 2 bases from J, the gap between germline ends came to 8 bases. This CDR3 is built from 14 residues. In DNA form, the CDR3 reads TGCGCCAGCAGCTTGGGACTGGGACAAGAGACCCAGTACTTC. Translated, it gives CASSLGLGQETQYF.

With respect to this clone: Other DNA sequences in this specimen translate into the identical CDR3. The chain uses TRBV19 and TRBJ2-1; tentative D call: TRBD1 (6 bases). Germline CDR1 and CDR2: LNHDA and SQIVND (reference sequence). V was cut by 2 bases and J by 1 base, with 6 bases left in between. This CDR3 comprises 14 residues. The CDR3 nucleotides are TGTGCCAGTAGTATACAGGGGTCCTACAATGAGCAGTTCTTC. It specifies CASSIQGSYNEQFF.

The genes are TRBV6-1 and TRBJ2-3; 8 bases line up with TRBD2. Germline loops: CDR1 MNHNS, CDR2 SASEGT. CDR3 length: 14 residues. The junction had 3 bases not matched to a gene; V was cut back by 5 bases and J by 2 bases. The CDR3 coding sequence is TGTGCCAGCAGTAGTAGCGGGGTCACAGATACGCAGTATTTT. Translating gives CASSSSGVTDTQYF.

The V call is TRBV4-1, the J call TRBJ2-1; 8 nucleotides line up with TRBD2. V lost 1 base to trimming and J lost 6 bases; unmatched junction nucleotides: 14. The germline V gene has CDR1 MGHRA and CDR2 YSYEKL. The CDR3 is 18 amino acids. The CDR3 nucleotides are TGCGCCAGCAGCCAAGTACCCTCGGGGGCGGGAGGTTTCAATGAGCAGTTCTTC. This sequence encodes CASSQVPSGAGGFNEQFF.

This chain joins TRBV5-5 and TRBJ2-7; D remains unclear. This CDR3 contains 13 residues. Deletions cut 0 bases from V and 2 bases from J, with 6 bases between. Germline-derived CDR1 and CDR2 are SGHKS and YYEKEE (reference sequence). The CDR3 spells CASSLATAYEQYF. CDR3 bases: TGTGCCAGCAGCTTGGCCACAGCCTACGAGCAGTACTTC. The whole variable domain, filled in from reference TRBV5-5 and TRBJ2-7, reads DAGVTQSPTHLIKTRGQQVTLRCSPISGHKSVSWYQQVLGQGPQFIFQYYEKEERGRGNFPDRFSARQFPNYSSELNVNALLLGDSALYLCASSLATAYEQYFGPGTRLTVT.

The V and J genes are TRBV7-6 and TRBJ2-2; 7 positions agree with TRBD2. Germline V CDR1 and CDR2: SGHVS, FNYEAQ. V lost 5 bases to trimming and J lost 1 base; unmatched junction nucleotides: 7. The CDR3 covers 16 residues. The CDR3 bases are TGTGCCAGCAGCATAAGTCGGGGGGTGAACACCGGGGAGCTGTTTTTT. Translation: CASSISRGVNTGELFF.

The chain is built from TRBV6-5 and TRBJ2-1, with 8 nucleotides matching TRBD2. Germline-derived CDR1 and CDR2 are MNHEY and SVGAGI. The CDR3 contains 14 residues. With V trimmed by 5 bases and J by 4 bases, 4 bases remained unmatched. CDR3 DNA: TGTGCCAGCAGTCAACTAGCGGAGTACAATGAGCAGTTCTTC. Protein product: CASSQLAEYNEQFF.

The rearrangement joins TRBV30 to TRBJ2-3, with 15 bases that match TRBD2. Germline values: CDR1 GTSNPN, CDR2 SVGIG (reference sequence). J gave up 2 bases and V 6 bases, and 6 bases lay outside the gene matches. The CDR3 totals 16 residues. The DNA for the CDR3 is TGTGCCTGCACGGGACTAGCGGGGGGCCCCACAGATACGCAGTATTTT. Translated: CACTGLAGGPTDTQYF.

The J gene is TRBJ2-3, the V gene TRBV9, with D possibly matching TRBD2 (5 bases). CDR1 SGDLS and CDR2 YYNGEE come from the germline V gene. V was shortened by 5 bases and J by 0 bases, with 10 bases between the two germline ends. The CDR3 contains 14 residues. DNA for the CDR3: TGTGCCAGCAGGGGAGATACTAGCACAGATACGCAGTATTTT. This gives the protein CASRGDTSTDTQYF.

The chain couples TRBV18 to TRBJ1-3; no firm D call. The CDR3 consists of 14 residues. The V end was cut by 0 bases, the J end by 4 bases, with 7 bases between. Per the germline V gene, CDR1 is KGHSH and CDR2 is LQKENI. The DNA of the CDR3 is TGTGCCAGCTCACCACCCCCCCTGGGAAACACCATATATTTT. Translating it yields CASSPPPLGNTIYF. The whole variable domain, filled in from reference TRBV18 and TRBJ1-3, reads NAGVMQNPRHLVRRRGQEARLRCSPMKGHSHVYWYRQLPEEGLKFMVYLQKENIIDESGMPKERFSAEFPKEGPSILRIQQVVRGDSAAYFCASSPPPLGNTIYFGEGSWLTVV.

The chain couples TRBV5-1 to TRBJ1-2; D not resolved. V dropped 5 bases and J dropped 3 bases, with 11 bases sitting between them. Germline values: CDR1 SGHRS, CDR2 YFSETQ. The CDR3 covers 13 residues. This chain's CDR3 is CASSKGADYGYTF. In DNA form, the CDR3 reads TGCGCCAGCAGTAAGGGCGCAGACTATGGCTACACCTTC. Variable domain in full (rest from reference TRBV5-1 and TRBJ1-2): KAGVTQTPRYLIKTRGQQVTLSCSPISGHRSVSWYQQTPGQGLQFLFEYFSETQRNKGNFPGRFSGRQFSNSRSEMNVSTLELGDSALYLCASSKGADYGYTFGSGTRLTVV.

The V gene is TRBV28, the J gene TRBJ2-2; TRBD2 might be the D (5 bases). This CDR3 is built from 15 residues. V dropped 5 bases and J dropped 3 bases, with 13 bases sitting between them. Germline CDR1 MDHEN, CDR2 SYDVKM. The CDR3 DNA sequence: TGTGCCAGCAGTCTCCCCCCGCGGGACACCGGGGAGCTGTTTTTT. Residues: CASSLPPRDTGELFF.

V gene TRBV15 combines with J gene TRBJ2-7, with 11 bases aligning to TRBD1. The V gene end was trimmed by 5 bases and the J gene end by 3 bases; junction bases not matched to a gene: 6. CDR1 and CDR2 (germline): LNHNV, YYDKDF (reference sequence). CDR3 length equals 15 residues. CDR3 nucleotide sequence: TGTGCCACCAGCCCCCGGACAGGGGGCTTCTACGAGCAGTACTTC. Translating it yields CATSPRTGGFYEQYF. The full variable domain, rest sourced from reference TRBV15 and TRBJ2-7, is DAMVIQNPRYQVTQFGKPVTLSCSQTLNHNVMYWYQQKSSQAPKLLFHYYDKDFNNEADTPDNFQSRRPNTSFCFLDIRSPGLGDTAMYLCATSPRTGGFYEQYFGPGTRLTVT.

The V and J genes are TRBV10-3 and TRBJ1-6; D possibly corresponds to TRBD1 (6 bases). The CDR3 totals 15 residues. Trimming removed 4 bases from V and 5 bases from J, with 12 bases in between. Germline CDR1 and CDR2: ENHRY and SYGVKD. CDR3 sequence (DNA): TGTGCCATCAGTGTTGGGGACACCAATAATTCACCCCTCCACTTT. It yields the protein CAISVGDTNNSPLHF.

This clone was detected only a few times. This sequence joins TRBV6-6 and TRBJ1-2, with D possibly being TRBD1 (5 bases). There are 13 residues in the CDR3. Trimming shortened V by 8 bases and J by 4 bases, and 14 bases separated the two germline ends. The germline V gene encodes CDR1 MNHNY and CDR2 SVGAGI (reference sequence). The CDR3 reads CASSKGSGYGYTF. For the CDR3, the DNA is TGTGCCAGCTCTAAGGGGTCTGGCTATGGCTACACCTTC.

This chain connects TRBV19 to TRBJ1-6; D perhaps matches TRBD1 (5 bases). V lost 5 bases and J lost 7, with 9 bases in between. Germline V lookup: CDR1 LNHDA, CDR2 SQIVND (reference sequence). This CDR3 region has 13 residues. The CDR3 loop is CASSPAGNSPLHF. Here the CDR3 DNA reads TGTGCCAGTAGTCCGGCAGGGAATTCACCCCTCCACTTT.

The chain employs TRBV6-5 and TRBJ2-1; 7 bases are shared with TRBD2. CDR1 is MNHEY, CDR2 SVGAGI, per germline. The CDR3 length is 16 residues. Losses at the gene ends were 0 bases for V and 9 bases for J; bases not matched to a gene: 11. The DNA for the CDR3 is TGTGCCAGCAGTTACTCAGGACTAGTAGTACGCAGTGAGCAGTTCTTC. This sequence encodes CASSYSGLVVRSEQFF.

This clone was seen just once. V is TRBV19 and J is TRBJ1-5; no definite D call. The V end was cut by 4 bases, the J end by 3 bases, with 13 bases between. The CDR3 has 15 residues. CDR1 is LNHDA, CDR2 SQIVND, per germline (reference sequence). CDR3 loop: CASSTLMGFNQPQHF. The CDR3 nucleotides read TGTGCCAGTAGTACCCTAATGGGGTTCAATCAGCCCCAGCATTTT.

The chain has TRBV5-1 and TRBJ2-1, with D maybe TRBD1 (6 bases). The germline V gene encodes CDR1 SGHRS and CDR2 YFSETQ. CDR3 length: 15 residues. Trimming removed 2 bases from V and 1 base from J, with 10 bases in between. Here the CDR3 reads CASSLRQVSYNEQFF. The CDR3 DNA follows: TGCGCCAGCAGCTTACGACAGGTTTCCTACAATGAGCAGTTCTTC. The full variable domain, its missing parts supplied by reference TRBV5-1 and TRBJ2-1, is KAGVTQTPRYLIKTRGQQVTLSCSPISGHRSVSWYQQTPGQGLQFLFEYFSETQRNKGNFPGRFSGRQFSNSRSEMNVSTLELGDSALYLCASSLRQVSYNEQFFGPGTRLTVL.

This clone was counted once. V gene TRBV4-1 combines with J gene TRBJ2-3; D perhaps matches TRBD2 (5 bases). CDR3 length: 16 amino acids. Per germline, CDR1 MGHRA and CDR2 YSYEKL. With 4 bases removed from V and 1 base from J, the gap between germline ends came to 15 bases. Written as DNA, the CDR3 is TGCGCCAGCAGCCGTGGCTGGGGAGAGGGCACAGATACGCAGTATTTT. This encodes CASSRGWGEGTDTQYF.